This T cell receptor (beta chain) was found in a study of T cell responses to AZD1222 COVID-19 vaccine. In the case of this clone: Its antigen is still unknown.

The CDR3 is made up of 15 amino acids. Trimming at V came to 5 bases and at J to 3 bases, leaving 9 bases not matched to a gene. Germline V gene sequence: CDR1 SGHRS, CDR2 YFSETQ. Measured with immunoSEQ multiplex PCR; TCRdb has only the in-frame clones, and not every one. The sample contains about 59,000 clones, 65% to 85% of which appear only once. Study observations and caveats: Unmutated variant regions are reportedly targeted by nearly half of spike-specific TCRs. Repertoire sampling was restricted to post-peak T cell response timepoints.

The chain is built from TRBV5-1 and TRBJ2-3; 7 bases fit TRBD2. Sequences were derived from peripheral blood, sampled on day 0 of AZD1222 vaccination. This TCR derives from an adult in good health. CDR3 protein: CASSGAGPTTDTQYF. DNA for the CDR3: TGCGCCAGCAGTGGAGCGGGGCCTACGACAGATACGCAGTATTTT.